This paragraph reports one T cell receptor (beta chain). This clone showed up just a few times. Its binding antigen is unknown. No base quality values were provided; no much bigger clone lies one nucleotide off. Each donor gave one peripheral blood draw, averaging roughly 100 mL, which was collected into heparinised tubes. A BD FACSAria II was used to sort naive, central memory, regulatory and stem cell-like memory CD4+ T cells with a panel that included CD45RO, CCR7, CD25, CD127, CD95 and CD27. A purity above 98% was achieved for all sorted populations. PBMCs were isolated right away by Lymphoprep density gradient centrifugation and were stained directly, without culture. So that batch effects would be minimized, each experiment stained and sorted samples in pairs, pairing one healthy donor with one patient. These data belong to a study of beta chain features in type 1 diabetes (dated by TCRdb to the late 2010s). Turning to the overall study: Mean age, gender distribution, total cell number and subset yield were not different between patients and healthy donors. Across all samples, around 100 million sorted cells were examined, and cell number per subset correlated strongly with RNA yield. The study compared the TCRB repertoires of sorted circulating CD4+ T cell subsets in recently diagnosed type 1 diabetes patients with those in matched healthy donors. Regulatory and stem cell-like memory subsets were obtained from only 8 patients and about eight healthy donors, while naive and central memory subsets were obtained from all 30 or so donors. General findings and caveats noted by the study authors: Shorter templates might be favored by PCR, yet because patient and control samples were amplified and corrected together, any such skew would affect both groups equally. At VDJ recombination sites, type 1 diabetes patients had fewer insertions and more deleted nucleotides, which implies abnormalities in thymic rearrangement. A moderate but significant shortening of TCRB CDR3 length was observed in type 1 diabetes patients in all four CD4+ subsets. Because the HLA sub-analyses included only small numbers of individuals, any influence of HLA type on TCRB rearrangement was left unresolved. Naive, central memory and regulatory TCRB repertoires appeared to be more alike among patients than among healthy donors. Because cDNA was sequenced instead of genomic DNA, highly expressing activated cells could be over-represented, though the groups showed no difference in activation or CD3 levels.

The entire isolated RNA was reverse transcribed using the High Capacity cDNA Reverse Transcription Kit, and thus expressed TCRB transcripts were sequenced. Deep immunoSEQ sequencing was applied to naive, central memory and regulatory T cell samples, giving an average of approximately 3.8 million total reads per sample. Sorted cells were lysed in RLT buffer, and RNA was extracted using DNase-treated RNeasy Micro or Mini kits according to cell number. To prevent cross-contamination, each cell subset was processed individually, whereas patient and healthy donor samples were processed jointly. The immunoSEQ multiplex PCR was used to amplify TCRB sequences from cDNA, generating 87-bp fragments that spanned the CDR3 region. Amplicons were sequenced on the Illumina HiSeq platform. Under the source paper's analysis protocol: Synthetic template baselines were used to correct PCR bias computationally, reads within Hamming distance 2 were collapsed together, and singletons that could not be merged were discarded. By aligning reads against IMGT, V, D and J genes, CDR3 length, and insertions or deletions at six rearrangement sites were assigned. Within each subset, clonotype counts were normalized to sorted cell number, after which true diversity and Gini coefficients were computed with the tcR R package. The overlap coefficient, calculated on TCRB nucleotide sequences, was used to measure repertoire sharing. Out-of-frame TCRB sequences from naive cells were analyzed to stand in for the pre-selection repertoire. The source is immuneACCESS, and TCRdb retained only in-frame sequences with V and J called. Part of the clones is not carried over; for the studies checked, unresolved V genes explain less than half of this, and the remainder is unexplained. V and J calls and clone size are given by that table; D and trimming were obtained from the DNA. The sample table records about 280,000 clones; over 14% of these occur just once. The top ten clones comprise 0.015% of the sample.

The cysteine opens and the phenylalanine closes a CDR3 of 15 amino acids. CDR3 DNA is the only sequence kept; it has 45 bases, read in frame from the first base. The germline V and J ends show losses of 6 bases and 7 bases respectively, and no gene match explains 11 bases of the junction. Via the germline V gene, CDR1 is MNHEY and CDR2 SVGAGI. This sequence was found in a young man with type 1 diabetes. The sample consisted of naive CD4+ T cells from blood. In the paper's terms, the cell subset or site label means: true naive CD4+ T cells. The chain is made from TRBV6-5 and TRBJ1-5; TRBD1 agrees with 8 junctional bases. The CDR3 protein: CASRPGQGGYQPQHF. The nucleotide sequence is given as TGTGCCAGCAGGCCCGGACAGGGTGGATACCAGCCCCAGCATTTT.